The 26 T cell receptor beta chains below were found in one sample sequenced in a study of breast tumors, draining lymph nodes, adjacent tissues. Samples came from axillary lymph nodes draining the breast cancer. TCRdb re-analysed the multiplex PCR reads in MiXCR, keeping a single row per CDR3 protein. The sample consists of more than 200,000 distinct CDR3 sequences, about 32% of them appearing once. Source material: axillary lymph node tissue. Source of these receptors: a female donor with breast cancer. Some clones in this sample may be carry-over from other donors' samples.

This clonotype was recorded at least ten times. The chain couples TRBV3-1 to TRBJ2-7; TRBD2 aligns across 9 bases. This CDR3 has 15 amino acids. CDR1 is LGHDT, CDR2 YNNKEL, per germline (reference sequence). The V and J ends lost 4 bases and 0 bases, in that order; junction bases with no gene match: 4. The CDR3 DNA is TGTGCCAGCAGCCGGACTAGCGTCAGCTCCTACGAGCAGTACTTC. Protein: CASSRTSVSSYEQYF.

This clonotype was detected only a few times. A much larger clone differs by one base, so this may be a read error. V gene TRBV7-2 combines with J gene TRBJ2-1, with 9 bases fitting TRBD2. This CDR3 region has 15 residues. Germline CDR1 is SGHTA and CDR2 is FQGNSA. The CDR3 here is CASSPGTSHSNEQLF. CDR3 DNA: TGTGCCAGCAGCCCCGGGACTAGCCATAGCAATGAGCAGCTCTTC.

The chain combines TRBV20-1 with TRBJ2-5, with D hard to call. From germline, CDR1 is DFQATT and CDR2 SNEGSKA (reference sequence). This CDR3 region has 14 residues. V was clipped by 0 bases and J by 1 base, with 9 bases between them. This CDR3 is CSARDRVPQETQYF. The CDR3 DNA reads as TGCAGTGCTAGAGACCGTGTGCCCCAAGAGACCCAGTACTTC.

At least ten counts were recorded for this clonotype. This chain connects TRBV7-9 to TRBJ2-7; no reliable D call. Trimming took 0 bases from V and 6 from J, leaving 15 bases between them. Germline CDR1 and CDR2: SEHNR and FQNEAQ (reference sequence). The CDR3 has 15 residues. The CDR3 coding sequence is TGTGCCAGCAGCTTAGCGGGCCTCCAGTTTGGCGAGCAGTACTTC. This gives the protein CASSLAGLQFGEQYF.

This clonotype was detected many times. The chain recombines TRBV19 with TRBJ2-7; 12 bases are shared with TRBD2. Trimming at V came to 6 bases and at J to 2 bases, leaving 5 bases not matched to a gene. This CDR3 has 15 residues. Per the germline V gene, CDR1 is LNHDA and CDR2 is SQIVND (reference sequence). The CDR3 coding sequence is TGTGCCAGTAGGTCGGGACTAGCGGGTGCCTACGAGCAGTACTTC. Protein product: CASRSGLAGAYEQYF.

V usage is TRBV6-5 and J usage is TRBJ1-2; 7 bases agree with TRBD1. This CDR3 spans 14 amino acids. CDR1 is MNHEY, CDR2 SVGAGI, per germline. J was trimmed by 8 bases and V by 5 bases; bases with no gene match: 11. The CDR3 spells CASSPRTGSWGYTF. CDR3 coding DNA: TGTGCCAGCAGTCCTCGGACAGGCTCATGGGGCTACACCTTC.

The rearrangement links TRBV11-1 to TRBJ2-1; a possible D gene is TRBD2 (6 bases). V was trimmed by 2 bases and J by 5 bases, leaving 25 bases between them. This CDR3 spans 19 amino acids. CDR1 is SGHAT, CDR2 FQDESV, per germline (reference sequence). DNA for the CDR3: TGTGCCAGCAGCTTAAAGGTTGGGCCGGGAGTTAAAAGGAACAATGAGCAGTTCTTC. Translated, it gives CASSLKVGPGVKRNNEQFF.

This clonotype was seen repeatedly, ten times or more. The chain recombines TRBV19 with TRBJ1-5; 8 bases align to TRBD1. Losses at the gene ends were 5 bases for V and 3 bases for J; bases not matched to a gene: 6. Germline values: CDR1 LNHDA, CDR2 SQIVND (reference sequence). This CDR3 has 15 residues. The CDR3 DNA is TGTGCCAGTAGTGAGGCAGGGGGCCCCAATCAGCCCCAGCATTTT. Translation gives CASSEAGGPNQPQHF. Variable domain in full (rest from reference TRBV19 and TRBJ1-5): DGGITQSPKYLFRKEGQNVTLSCEQNLNHDAMYWYRQDPGQGLRLIYYSQIVNDFQKGDIAEGYSVSREKKESFPLTVTSAQKNPTAFYLCASSEAGGPNQPQHFGDGTRLSIL.

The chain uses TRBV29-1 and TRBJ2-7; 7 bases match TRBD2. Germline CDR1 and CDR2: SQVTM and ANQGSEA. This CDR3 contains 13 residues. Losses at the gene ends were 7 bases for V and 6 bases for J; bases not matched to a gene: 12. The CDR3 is CSAWTSREGEQYF. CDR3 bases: TGCAGCGCCTGGACTAGTCGTGAGGGCGAGCAGTACTTC.

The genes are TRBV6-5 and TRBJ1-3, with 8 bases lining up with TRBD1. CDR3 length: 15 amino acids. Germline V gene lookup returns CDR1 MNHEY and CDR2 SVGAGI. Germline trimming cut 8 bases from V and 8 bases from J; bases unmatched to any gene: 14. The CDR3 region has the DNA TGTGCCAGCCTTACCAGGACAGGGTCGGTTCACACCATATATTTT. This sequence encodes CASLTRTGSVHTIYF.

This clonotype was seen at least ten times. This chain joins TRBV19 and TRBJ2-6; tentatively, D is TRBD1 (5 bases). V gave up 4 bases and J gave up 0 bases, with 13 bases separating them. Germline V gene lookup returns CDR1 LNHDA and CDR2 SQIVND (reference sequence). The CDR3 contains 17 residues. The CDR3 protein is CASSTNLGASGANVLTF. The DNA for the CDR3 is TGTGCCAGTAGTACCAACTTAGGGGCCTCTGGGGCCAACGTCCTGACTTTC.

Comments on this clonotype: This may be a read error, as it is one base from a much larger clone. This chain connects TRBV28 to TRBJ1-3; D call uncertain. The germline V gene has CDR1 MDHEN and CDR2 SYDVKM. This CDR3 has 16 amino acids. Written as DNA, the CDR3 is TGTGCCAGCGAGTCCGTCCCTCGCCGCTCTGGAAACACCGTATATTTT. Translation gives CASESVPRRSGNTVYF.

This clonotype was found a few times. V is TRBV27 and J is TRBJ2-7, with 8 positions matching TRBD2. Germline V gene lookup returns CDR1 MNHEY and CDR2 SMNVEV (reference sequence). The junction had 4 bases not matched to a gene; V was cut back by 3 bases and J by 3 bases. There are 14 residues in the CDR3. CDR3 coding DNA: TGTGCCAGCAGTTTGGCGGGAGGTGTCTACGAGCAGTACTTC. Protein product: CASSLAGGVYEQYF.

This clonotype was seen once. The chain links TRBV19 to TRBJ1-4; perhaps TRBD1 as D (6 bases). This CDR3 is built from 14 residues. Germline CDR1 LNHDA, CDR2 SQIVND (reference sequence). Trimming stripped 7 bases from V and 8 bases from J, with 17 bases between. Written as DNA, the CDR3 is TGTGCCAGTAAGTCGGGGGCGGGGGGAGAAAAACTGTTTTTT. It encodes CASKSGAGGEKLFF.

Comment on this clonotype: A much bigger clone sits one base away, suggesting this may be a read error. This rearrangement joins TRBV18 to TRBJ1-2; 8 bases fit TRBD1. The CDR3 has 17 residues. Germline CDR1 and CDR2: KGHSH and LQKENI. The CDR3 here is CASSRGSATGEPYGCTF. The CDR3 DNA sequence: TGTGCCAGCTCACGAGGTTCGGCGACAGGGGAACCCTATGGCTGCACCTTC.

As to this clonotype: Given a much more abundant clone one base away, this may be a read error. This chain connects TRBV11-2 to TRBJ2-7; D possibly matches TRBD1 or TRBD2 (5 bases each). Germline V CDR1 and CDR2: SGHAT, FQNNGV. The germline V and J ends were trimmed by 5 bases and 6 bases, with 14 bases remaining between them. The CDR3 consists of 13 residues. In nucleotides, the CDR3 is TGTGCCAGCAGCAAAGAGGGGCGGGCCGAGCAGTACTTC. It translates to CASSKEGRAEQYF.

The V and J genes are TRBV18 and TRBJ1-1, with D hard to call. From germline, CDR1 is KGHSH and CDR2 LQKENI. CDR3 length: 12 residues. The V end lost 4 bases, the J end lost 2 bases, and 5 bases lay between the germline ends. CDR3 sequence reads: CASSQVNTEAFF. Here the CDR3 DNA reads TGTGCCAGCTCACAGGTTAACACTGAAGCTTTCTTT.

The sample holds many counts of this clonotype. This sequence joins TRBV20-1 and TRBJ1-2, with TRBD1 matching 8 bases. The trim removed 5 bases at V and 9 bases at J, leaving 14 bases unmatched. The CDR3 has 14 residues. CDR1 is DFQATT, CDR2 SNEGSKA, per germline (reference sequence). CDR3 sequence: CSAQKGDRLESYTF. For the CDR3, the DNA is TGCAGTGCTCAAAAAGGGGACAGGCTGGAAAGCTACACCTTC.

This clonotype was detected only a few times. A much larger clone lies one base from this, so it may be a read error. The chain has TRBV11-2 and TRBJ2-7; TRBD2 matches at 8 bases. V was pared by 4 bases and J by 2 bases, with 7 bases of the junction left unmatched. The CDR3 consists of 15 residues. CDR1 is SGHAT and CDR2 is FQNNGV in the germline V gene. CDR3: CASSSGLAPPYEQYF. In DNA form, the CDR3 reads TGTGCCAGCAGCTCAGGACTAGCTCCGCCCTACGAGCAGTACTTC. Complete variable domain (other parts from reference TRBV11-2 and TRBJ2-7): EAGVAQSPRYKIIEKRQSVAFWCNPISGHATLYWYQQILGQGPKLLIQFQNNGVVDDSQLPKDRFSAERLKGVDSTLKIQPAKLEDSAVYLCASSSGLAPPYEQYFGPGTRLTVT.

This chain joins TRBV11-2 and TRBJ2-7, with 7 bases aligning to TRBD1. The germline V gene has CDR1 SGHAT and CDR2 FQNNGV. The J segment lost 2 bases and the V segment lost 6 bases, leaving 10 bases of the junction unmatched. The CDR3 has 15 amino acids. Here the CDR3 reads CASSRSTGAPYEQYF. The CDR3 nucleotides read TGTGCCAGCAGTCGATCCACAGGGGCCCCCTACGAGCAGTACTTC.

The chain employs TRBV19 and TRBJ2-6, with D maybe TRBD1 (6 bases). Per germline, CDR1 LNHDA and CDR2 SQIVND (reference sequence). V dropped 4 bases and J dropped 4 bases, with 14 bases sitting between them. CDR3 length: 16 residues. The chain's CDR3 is CASSNPTGTGANVLTF. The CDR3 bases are TGTGCCAGTAGTAACCCCACCGGGACAGGGGCCAACGTCCTGACTTTC.

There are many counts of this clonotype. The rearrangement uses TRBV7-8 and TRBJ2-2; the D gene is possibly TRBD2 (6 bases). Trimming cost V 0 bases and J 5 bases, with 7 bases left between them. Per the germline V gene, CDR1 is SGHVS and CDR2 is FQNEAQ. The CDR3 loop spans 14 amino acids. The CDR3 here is CASSLAAGTGELFF. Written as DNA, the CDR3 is TGTGCCAGCAGCTTAGCGGCGGGGACCGGGGAGCTGTTTTTT.

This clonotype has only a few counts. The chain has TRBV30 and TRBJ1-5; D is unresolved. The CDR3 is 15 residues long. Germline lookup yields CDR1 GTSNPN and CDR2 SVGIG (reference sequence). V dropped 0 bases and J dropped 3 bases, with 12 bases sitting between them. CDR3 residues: CAWSVPAGPNQPQHF. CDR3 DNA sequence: TGTGCCTGGAGTGTACCGGCAGGCCCCAATCAGCCCCAGCATTTT.

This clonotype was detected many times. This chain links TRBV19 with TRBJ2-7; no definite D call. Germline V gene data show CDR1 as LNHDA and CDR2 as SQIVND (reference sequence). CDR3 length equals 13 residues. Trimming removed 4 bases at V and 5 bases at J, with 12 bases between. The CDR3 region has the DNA TGTGCCAGTAGTACAATTATTGGGCACGAGCAGTACTTC. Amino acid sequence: CASSTIIGHEQYF.

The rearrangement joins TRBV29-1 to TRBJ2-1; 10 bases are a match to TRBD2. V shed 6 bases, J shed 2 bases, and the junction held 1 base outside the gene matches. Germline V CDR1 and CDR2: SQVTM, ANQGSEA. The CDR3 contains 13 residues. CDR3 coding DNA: TGCAGCGTAAGCGGGAGGGCCTACAATGAGCAGTTCTTC. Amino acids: CSVSGRAYNEQFF.

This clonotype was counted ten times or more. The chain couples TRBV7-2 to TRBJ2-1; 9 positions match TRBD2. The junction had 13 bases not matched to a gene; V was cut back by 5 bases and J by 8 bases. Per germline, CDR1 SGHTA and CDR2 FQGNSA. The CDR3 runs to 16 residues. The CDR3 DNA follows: TGTGCCAGCAGCCTACAAGCGGGAGGTTTTTTTCATGAGCAGTTCTTC. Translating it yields CASSLQAGGFFHEQFF.